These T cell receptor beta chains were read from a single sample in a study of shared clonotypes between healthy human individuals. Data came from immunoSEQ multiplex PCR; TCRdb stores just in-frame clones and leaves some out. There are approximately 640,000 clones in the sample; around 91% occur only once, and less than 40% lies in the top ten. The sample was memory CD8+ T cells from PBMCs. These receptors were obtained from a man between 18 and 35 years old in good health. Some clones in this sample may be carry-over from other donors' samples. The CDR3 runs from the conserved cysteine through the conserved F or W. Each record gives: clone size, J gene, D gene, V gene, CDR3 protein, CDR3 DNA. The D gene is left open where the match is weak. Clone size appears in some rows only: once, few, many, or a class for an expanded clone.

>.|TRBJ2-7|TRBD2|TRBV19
CASTPGRDSSYEQYF
TGTGCCAGTACCCCCGGGAGGGATTCAAGCTACGAGCAGTACTTC
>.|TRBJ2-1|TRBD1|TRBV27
CASSVIVRGNEQFF
TGTGCCAGCAGTGTCATCGTCAGGGGGAATGAGCAGTTCTTC
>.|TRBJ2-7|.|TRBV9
CASSVDGRGYEQYF
TGTGCCAGCAGCGTAGACGGCCGCGGCTACGAGCAGTACTTC
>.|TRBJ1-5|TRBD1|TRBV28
CASSYDGQGVVHYQPQHF
TGTGCCAGCAGCTACGACGGCCAGGGGGTAGTCCATTATCAGCCCCAGCATTTT
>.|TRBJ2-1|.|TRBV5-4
CASSLVVGLDNEQFF
TGTGCCAGCAGCTTGGTGGTGGGACTCGACAATGAGCAGTTCTTC
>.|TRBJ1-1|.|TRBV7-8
CASSPTSSGTEAFF
TGTGCCAGCAGCCCCACATCCTCAGGCACTGAAGCTTTCTTT
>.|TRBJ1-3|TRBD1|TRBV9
CASSGGQGYSGNTIYF
TGTGCCAGCAGCGGGGGACAGGGATATTCTGGAAACACCATATATTTT
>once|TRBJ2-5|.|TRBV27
CASSLEGPKTQYF
TGTGCCAGCAGTTTAGAAGGGCCCAAGACCCAGTACTTC
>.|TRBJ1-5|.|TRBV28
CASSPRGISNQPQHF
TGTGCCAGCAGTCCCCGGGGCATTAGCAATCAGCCCCAGCATTTT
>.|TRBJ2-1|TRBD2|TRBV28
CASSSAREALDYNEQFF
TGTGCCAGCAGTTCCGCTCGGGAGGCCCTTGACTACAATGAGCAGTTCTTC
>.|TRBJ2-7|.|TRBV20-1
CSARIYEQYF
TGCAGTGCTAGAATCTACGAGCAGTACTTC
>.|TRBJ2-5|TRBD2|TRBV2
CASSGGLAGDETQYF
TGTGCCAGCAGTGGGGGACTAGCGGGAGACGAGACCCAGTACTTC
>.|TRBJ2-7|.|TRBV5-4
CASSLGRDSYEQYF
TGTGCCAGCAGCTTGGGCAGAGACTCCTACGAGCAGTACTTC
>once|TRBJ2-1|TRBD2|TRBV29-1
CSHPAGGNEQFF
TGCAGCCACCCGGCGGGAGGGAATGAGCAGTTCTTC
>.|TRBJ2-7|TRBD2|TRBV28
CASSFGTSGYEQYF
TGTGCCAGCAGTTTTGGGACTAGCGGTTACGAGCAGTACTTC
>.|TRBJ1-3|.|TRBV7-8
CASSPSRTSGNTIYF
TGTGCCAGCAGCCCATCGAGGACCTCTGGAAACACCATATATTTT
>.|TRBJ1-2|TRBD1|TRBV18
CASSRDRGLQANYGYTF
TGTGCCAGCTCCCGGGACAGGGGACTTCAAGCTAACTATGGCTACACCTTC
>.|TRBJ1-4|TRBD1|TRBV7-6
CASSPGTGGRLVEKLFF
TGTGCCAGCAGCCCAGGGACAGGGGGCCGCCTTGTTGAAAAACTGTTTTTT
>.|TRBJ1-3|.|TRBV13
CASSLVGSSGNTIYF
TGTGCCAGCAGCTTAGTAGGAAGCTCTGGAAACACCATATATTTT
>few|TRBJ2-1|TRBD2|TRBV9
CASSVGLAGGNEQFF
TGTGCCAGCAGCGTAGGTCTAGCGGGAGGCAATGAGCAGTTCTTC
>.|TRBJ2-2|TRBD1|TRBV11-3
CASSGRGPNTGELFF
TGTGCCAGCAGCGGCAGGGGGCCGAACACCGGGGAGCTGTTTTTT
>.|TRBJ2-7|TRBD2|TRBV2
CASSEAGASGEIYEQYF
TGTGCCAGCAGTGAAGCCGGGGCTAGCGGGGAGATTTACGAGCAGTACTTC
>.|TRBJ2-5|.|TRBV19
CASSMGRGAETQYF
TGTGCCAGTAGTATGGGAAGGGGAGCAGAGACCCAGTACTTC
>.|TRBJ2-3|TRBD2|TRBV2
CASSENSAGEADTQYF
TGTGCCAGCAGTGAAAATAGCGCGGGAGAAGCAGATACGCAGTATTTT
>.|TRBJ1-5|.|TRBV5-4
CASSSWDSNQPQHF
TGTGCCAGCAGCTCCTGGGATAGCAATCAGCCCCAGCATTTT
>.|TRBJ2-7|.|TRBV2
CASSEGPGASYEQYF
TGTGCCAGCAGTGAAGGGCCAGGGGCGTCCTACGAGCAGTACTTC
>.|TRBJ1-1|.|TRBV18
CASSPGTPNTEAFF
TGTGCCAGCTCACCAGGGACCCCAAACACTGAAGCTTTCTTT
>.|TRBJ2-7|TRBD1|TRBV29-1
CSVETGYYEQYF
TGCAGCGTTGAGACAGGGTACTACGAGCAGTACTTC
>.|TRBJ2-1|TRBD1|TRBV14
CASRDRDRNEQFF
TGTGCCAGCAGGGACAGGGACCGCAATGAGCAGTTCTTC
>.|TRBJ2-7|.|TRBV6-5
CASSAGHRTIEQYF
TGTGCCAGCAGTGCGGGACACCGGACGATCGAGCAGTACTTC
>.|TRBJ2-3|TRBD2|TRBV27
CASSLGRGGSDTQYF
TGTGCCAGCAGTTTGGGCCGGGGGGGCTCGGATACGCAGTATTTT
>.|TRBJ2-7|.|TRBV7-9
CASSLETVAYEQYF
TGTGCCAGCAGCTTGGAGACAGTGGCCTACGAGCAGTACTTC
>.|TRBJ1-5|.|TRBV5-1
CASSLGGGNNQPQHF
TGCGCCAGCAGCTTGGGCGGAGGGAACAATCAGCCCCAGCATTTT
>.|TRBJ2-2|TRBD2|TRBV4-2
CASSQRNTAGGYGGELFF
TGTGCCAGCAGCCAACGTAATACAGCGGGAGGGTATGGCGGGGAGCTGTTTTTT
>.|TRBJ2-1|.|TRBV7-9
CASSSSEQESLNEQFF
TGTGCCAGCAGCTCCTCCGAGCAGGAATCCCTTAATGAGCAGTTCTTC
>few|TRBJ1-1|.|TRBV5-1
CASSSLSPTPGSGTEAFF
TGCGCCAGCAGCTCTCTATCTCCGACTCCGGGGTCTGGGACTGAAGCTTTCTTT
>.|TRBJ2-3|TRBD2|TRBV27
CASSLYPSGRDTQYF
TGTGCCAGCAGTTTATACCCCAGCGGGAGAGATACGCAGTATTTT
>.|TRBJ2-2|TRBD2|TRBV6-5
CASSYSASGNTGELFF
TGTGCCAGCAGTTACTCCGCTAGCGGGAACACCGGGGAGCTGTTTTTT
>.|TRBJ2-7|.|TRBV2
CASSELGLPYEQYF
TGTGCCAGCAGTGAATTGGGACTCCCCTACGAGCAGTACTTC
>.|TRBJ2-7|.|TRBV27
CASSLEGRGEQYF
TGTGCCAGCAGTTTAGAAGGTCGAGGCGAGCAGTACTTC
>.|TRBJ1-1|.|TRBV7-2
CASSSRWGETEAFF
TGTGCCAGCAGCTCAAGGTGGGGGGAGACTGAAGCTTTCTTT
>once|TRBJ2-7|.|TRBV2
CASSEPRQAVHYEQYF
TGTGCCAGCAGTGAACCGCGACAGGCCGTACACTACGAGCAGTACTTC
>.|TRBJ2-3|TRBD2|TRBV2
CASRTAGGMRNTQYF
TGTGCCAGCAGGACGGCGGGAGGGATGCGAAATACGCAGTATTTT
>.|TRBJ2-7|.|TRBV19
CASSIQAGAYEQYF
TGTGCCAGTAGTATTCAAGCCGGCGCCTACGAGCAGTACTTC
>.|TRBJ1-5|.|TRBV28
CASSWIGENQPQHF
TGTGCCAGCAGTTGGATTGGGGAGAATCAGCCCCAGCATTTT
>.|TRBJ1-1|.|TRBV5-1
CASSLGRTNEAFF
TGCGCCAGCAGCTTGGGACGGACCAATGAAGCTTTCTTT
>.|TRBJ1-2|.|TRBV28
CASSLVPRDNYGYTF
TGTGCCAGCAGTTTAGTTCCCCGTGATAACTATGGCTACACCTTC
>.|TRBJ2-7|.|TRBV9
CASSVELSSYEQYF
TGTGCCAGCAGCGTAGAACTAAGCTCCTACGAGCAGTACTTC
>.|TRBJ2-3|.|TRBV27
CASSFSGASTDTQYF
TGTGCCAGCAGTTTCTCGGGGGCTAGCACAGATACGCAGTATTTT
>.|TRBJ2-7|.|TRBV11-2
CASSLAYPNGYEQYF
TGTGCCAGCAGCTTAGCCTACCCCAACGGGTACGAGCAGTACTTC
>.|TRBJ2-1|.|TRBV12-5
CASGPAGQHNEQFF
TGTGCTAGTGGTCCAGCCGGGCAGCACAATGAGCAGTTCTTC
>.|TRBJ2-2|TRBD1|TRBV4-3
CASREGTGDPGELFF
TGCGCCAGCAGGGAAGGGACAGGAGACCCCGGGGAGCTGTTTTTT
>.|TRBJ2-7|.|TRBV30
CAWHPRQFPSSYEQYF
TGTGCCTGGCACCCCAGACAGTTCCCCAGCTCCTACGAGCAGTACTTC
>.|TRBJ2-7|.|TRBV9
CASSVAGSEYEQYF
TGTGCCAGCAGCGTAGCCGGGAGCGAATACGAGCAGTACTTC
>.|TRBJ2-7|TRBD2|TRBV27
CASSLDSGSSFEQYF
TGTGCCAGCAGTTTAGATAGCGGGAGTAGTTTCGAGCAGTACTTC
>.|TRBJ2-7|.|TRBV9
CASSGGPPQPYEQYF
TGTGCCAGCAGCGGTGGTCCGCCTCAGCCGTACGAGCAGTACTTC
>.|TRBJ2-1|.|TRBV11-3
CASSRRGSDRNEQFF
TGTGCCAGCAGCCGCAGGGGTTCGGATAGAAATGAGCAGTTCTTC
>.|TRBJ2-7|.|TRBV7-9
CASSERTAEQYF
TGTGCCAGCAGCGAAAGGACTGCTGAGCAGTACTTC
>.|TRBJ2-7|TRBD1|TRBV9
CASSAHHSGTDNSHEQYF
TGTGCCAGCAGCGCTCATCATTCGGGGACAGATAATTCCCACGAGCAGTACTTC